One sample yielded the 17 T cell receptor beta chains listed below, sequenced in a study of shared clonotypes between healthy human individuals. TCRdb's copy holds only in-frame clones and misses some; the assay was immunoSEQ multiplex PCR. This table holds some 1 million clones, around 74% found once. The sequenced sample was memory CD4+ T cells sorted from blood. Subset described: CD45RA-negative fraction. These TCRs come from a man between 18 and 35 years old in good health.

This chain uses TRBV5-1 with TRBJ2-1, with 8 bases identical to TRBD1. Losses at the gene ends were 7 bases for V and 1 base for J; bases not matched to a gene: 7. The CDR3 has 15 amino acids. Germline values: CDR1 SGHRS, CDR2 YFSETQ. This chain's CDR3 is CASGSGTGSYNEQFF. CDR3 in DNA: TGCGCCAGCGGCTCAGGGACAGGATCCTACAATGAGCAGTTCTTC.

Regarding this clone: Other DNA sequences in this specimen translate into the identical CDR3. This chain connects TRBV7-3 to TRBJ1-1; D is unclear. V lost 5 bases and J 1 base, leaving 8 bases between the germline ends. The CDR3 runs 13 residues. Germline loops: CDR1 SGHTA, CDR2 FQGTGA. For the CDR3, the DNA is TGTGCCAGCAGCAGTAGGGAGAACACTGAAGCTTTCTTT. Amino acids: CASSSRENTEAFF. The full variable domain, completed using reference TRBV7-3 and TRBJ1-1, is GAGVSQTPSNKVTEKGKYVELRCDPISGHTALYWYRQSLGQGPEFLIYFQGTGAADDSGLPNDRFFAVRPEGSVSTLKIQRTERGDSAVYLCASSSRENTEAFFGQGTRLTVV.

This clone was detected only once. CDR3 sequence (DNA): TGTGCCAGCAGCCCGGGAGGGTTGGGGAGCACAGATACGCAGTATTTT. It translates to CASSPGGLGSTDTQYF. The V gene is TRBV7-9, the J gene TRBJ2-3; TRBD2 aligns across 8 bases. The CDR3 spans 16 residues. The trim removed 5 bases at V and 0 bases at J, leaving 7 bases unmatched. CDR1 is SEHNR, CDR2 FQNEAQ, per germline (reference sequence).

This clone has just one count. This chain connects TRBV19 to TRBJ2-4; 10 nucleotides agree with TRBD1. With V trimmed by 8 bases and J by 0 bases, 16 bases remained unmatched. Germline V lookup: CDR1 LNHDA, CDR2 SQIVND (reference sequence). The CDR3 length is 19 residues. The CDR3 protein is CASAETGQGDSVAKNIQYF. The CDR3 DNA follows: TGTGCCAGTGCTGAAACAGGACAGGGGGACTCCGTAGCCAAAAACATTCAGTACTTC.

This chain connects TRBV19 to TRBJ2-1; 12 bases map to TRBD2. This CDR3 is built from 16 residues. V dropped 5 bases and J dropped 9; count of bases not matched to a gene: 11. CDR1 is LNHDA and CDR2 is SQIVND in the germline V gene (reference sequence). The CDR3 DNA reads TGTGCCAGTAGTCCCTCTAGCGGGAGGGCCACGGGTGAGCAGTTCTTC. Its translation is CASSPSSGRATGEQFF.

This clone was seen only a few times. The CDR3 nucleotides read TGTGCCAGCAGTGAAAACCGGGGCACCGGACAGCCCCAGCATTTT. Its translation is CASSENRGTGQPQHF. V is TRBV6-1 and J is TRBJ1-5; D is perhaps TRBD1 (5 bases). With 2 bases removed from V and 7 bases from J, the gap between germline ends came to 15 bases. The length of the CDR3 is 15 residues. Looked up from germline, CDR1 is MNHNS and CDR2 is SASEGT.

This chain's CDR3 is CASGQGAGSNQPQHF. CDR3 sequence (DNA): TGTGCCAGCGGTCAGGGGGCTGGGAGCAATCAGCCCCAGCATTTT. The chain combines TRBV27 with TRBJ1-5; 8 bases match TRBD1. Per germline, CDR1 MNHEY and CDR2 SMNVEV (reference sequence). CDR3 size: 15 residues. The trim removed 8 bases at V and 1 base at J, leaving 7 bases unmatched.

The chain is built from TRBV11-3 and TRBJ2-2; 7 bases map to TRBD1. The CDR3 covers 14 residues. The J segment lost 7 bases and the V segment lost 3 bases, leaving 5 bases of the junction unmatched. Germline V gives CDR1 SGHNT, CDR2 YENEEA. CDR3 in amino acids: CASSFVGGSGELFF. CDR3 coding DNA: TGTGCCAGCAGCTTCGTAGGGGGCAGCGGGGAGCTGTTTTTT.

J is TRBJ2-3 and V is TRBV29-1, with TRBD1 as a possible D gene (6 bases). This CDR3 has 15 amino acids. V lost 6 bases to trimming and J lost 2 bases, with 18 bases between them. The V gene's germline CDR1 is SQVTM and CDR2 ANQGSEA. CDR3 protein: CSVLDRPGFTDTQYF. For the CDR3, the DNA is TGCAGCGTCCTCGACAGGCCGGGGTTCACAGATACGCAGTATTTT.

The chain is built from TRBV6-6 and TRBJ2-2, with 7 positions matching TRBD2. In germline, CDR1 is MNHNY, CDR2 SVGAGI (reference sequence). The CDR3 loop spans 16 amino acids. J was trimmed by 1 base and V by 8 bases; bases with no gene match: 10. The CDR3 coding sequence is TGTGCCAGCGTTAAAGGGGCGGGGGTGAACACCGGGGAGCTGTTTTTT. As protein: CASVKGAGVNTGELFF.

The CDR3 DNA is TGTGCCAGCAGCTATACCGGGACAGATTCCTACGAGCAGTACTTC. Protein: CASSYTGTDSYEQYF. J is TRBJ2-7 and V is TRBV7-2; TRBD1 matches at 7 bases. This CDR3 region has 15 residues. The V and J ends lost 4 bases and 1 base, in that order; junction bases with no gene match: 7. Germline CDR1 and CDR2: SGHTA and FQGNSA. Full variable domain (rest looked up from reference TRBV7-2 and TRBJ2-7): GAGVSQSPSNKVTEKGKDVELRCDPISGHTALYWYRQSLGQGLEFLIYFQGNSAPDKSGLPSDRFSAERTGGSVSTLTIQRTQQEDSAVYLCASSYTGTDSYEQYFGPGTRLTVT.

J is TRBJ1-1 and V is TRBV6-5; no clear D. The CDR3 is made up of 14 amino acids. V shed 6 bases and J shed 1 base, with 12 bases lying between them. Germline CDR1 MNHEY, CDR2 SVGAGI. The CDR3 DNA is TGTGCCAGCAGGAGCCTTTTAGGGAACACTGAAGCTTTCTTT. Translating gives CASRSLLGNTEAFF.

This clone has a count of ten or more. The chain employs TRBV7-8 and TRBJ2-5, with TRBD2 identical over 8 bases. The ends lost 0 bases at V and 4 bases at J; junction bases unmatched: 7. Per germline, CDR1 SGHVS and CDR2 FQNEAQ. The CDR3 consists of 16 residues. The CDR3 region has the DNA TGTGCCAGCAGCTTAGCGGTCGGGAGGGCCGCAGAGACCCAGTACTTC. It yields the protein CASSLAVGRAAETQYF.

This chain joins TRBV10-2 and TRBJ1-4, with D unresolved. The V gene's germline CDR1 is WSHSY and CDR2 SAAADI. CDR3 length equals 15 residues. V was pared by 3 bases and J by 0 bases, with 8 bases between. The DNA of the CDR3 is TGCGCCAGCAGTGACGGCCGGGCAACTAATGAAAAACTGTTTTTT. This gives the protein CASSDGRATNEKLFF.

This clone appeared many times. This chain connects TRBV9 to TRBJ2-1; D is ambiguous. V lost 4 bases, J lost 8 bases, and 10 bases lay in between. Germline V lookup: CDR1 SGDLS, CDR2 YYNGEE. The CDR3 is 12 residues long. The CDR3 here is CASSPPTHEQFF. In DNA form, the CDR3 reads TGTGCCAGCAGCCCTCCTACCCATGAGCAGTTCTTC.

The chain employs TRBV29-1 and TRBJ2-7; 8 bases agree with TRBD1. In germline, CDR1 is SQVTM, CDR2 ANQGSEA. The CDR3 covers 12 residues. V shed 7 bases and J 3 bases; nucleotides not matched to a gene: 5. CDR3: CSAGQGGYEQYF. Here the CDR3 DNA reads TGCAGCGCTGGACAGGGCGGCTACGAGCAGTACTTC.

This clone appeared once. The chain is built from TRBV6-1 and TRBJ1-2; D is undetermined. Germline V gene lookup returns CDR1 MNHNS and CDR2 SASEGT. The CDR3 spans 14 residues. With 2 bases removed from V and 3 bases from J, the gap between germline ends came to 10 bases. CDR3: CASSENAAYYGYTF. The CDR3 coding sequence is TGTGCCAGCAGTGAAAACGCGGCCTACTATGGCTACACCTTC.